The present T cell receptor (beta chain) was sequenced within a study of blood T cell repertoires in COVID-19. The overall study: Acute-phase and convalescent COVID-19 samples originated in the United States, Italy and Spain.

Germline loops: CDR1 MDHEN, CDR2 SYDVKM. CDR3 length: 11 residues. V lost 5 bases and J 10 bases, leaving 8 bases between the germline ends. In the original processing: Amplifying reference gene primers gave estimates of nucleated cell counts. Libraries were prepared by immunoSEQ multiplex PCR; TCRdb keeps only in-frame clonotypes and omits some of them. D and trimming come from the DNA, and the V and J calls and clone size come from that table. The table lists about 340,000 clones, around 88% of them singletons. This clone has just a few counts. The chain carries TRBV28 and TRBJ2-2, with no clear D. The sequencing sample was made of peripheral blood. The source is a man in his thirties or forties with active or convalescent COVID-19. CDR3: CASSPGEELFF. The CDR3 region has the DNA TGTGCCAGCAGTCCAGGCGAGGAGCTGTTTTTT.